This TCR beta chain was documented in a study of T cell repertoires in ileal Crohn's disease. As to time point: neoterminal ileum biopsy at postoperative endoscopy, about 6 months after surgery. Only in-frame clones appear in the TCRdb table, and some are missing; sequencing was by immunoSEQ multiplex PCR. The sample carries nearly 7,500 clones, roughly 74% recorded once. The V end lost 0 bases, the J end lost 8 bases, and 9 bases lay between the germline ends. The germline CDR1 and CDR2 sequences are SGHKS and YYEKEE (reference sequence). The CDR3 totals 14 residues. V usage is TRBV5-5 and J usage is TRBJ1-6, with no clear D. The sample consisted of ileal tissue. The receptor's source is an adult with Crohn's disease. This CDR3 reads CASSLESRDSPLHF. DNA of the CDR3: TGTGCCAGCAGCTTGGAAAGCCGGGATTCACCCCTCCACTTT. Variable domain in full (rest from reference TRBV5-5 and TRBJ1-6): DAGVTQSPTHLIKTRGQQVTLRCSPISGHKSVSWYQQVLGQGPQFIFQYYEKEERGRGNFPDRFSARQFPNYSSELNVNALLLGDSALYLCASSLESRDSPLHFGNGTRLTVT.